Below are 8 T cell receptor beta chains sequenced from a single sample in a study of CXCR3-negative and CXCR3-positive naive CD8 T cells (dated by TCRdb to between 2018 and 2021). Sequencing relied on a NextSeq 550. The Human TCR Profiling Kit (MiLaboratory) was used to make UMI-labeled 5' RACE TRB cDNA libraries. TCRdb reprocessed the reads, so every CDR3 protein sequence counts as one entry and DNA is not shown. The table held for this sample gives over 35,000 distinct CDR3 sequences. In total, the top ten clones hold approximately 14% of the sample. The sequenced material came from memory CD8+ T cells from blood. The sample's cell subset or site label, in plain terms: conventional CD8+ memory T cells (TMEM), sorted as controls. The source is a human donor in good health. Some clones in this sample may be carry-over from other donors' samples.

The chain recombines TRBV6-2 or TRBV6-3 with TRBJ1-1. The CDR3 runs to 14 residues. CDR1 is MNHEY, CDR2 SVGEGT, per germline. CDR3: CASSYSPGTTGLFF.

The chain uses TRBV20-1 and TRBJ1-6. Germline CDR1 reads DFQATT; CDR2 reads SNEGSKA (reference sequence). This CDR3 contains 16 residues. This chain's CDR3 is CSARAEGSSYNSPLHF.

The J gene is TRBJ1-1, the V gene TRBV29-1; TCRdb indicates TRBD1, and absent DNA this call remains unverified. Germline values: CDR1 SQVTM, CDR2 ANQGSEA. CDR3 length equals 11 residues. CDR3 sequence reads: CSVPRGTEAFF.

This sequence joins TRBV14 and TRBJ1-4; no DNA is available, so the TRBD1 call from TCRdb remains unchecked. Germline V lookup: CDR1 SGHDN, CDR2 FVKESK. This CDR3 region has 16 residues. CDR3 sequence: CASSQWGQGFNEKLFF.

The chain employs TRBV24-1 and TRBJ1-2; TCRdb gives TRBD1 as the D gene, but with no DNA this cannot be confirmed. The germline gives CDR1 KGHDR, CDR2 SFDVKD. The CDR3 has 17 residues. The CDR3 region is CATSERQGARSNYGYTF.

The V gene is TRBV7-9, the J gene TRBJ1-5. CDR1 and CDR2 from the germline V gene are SEHNR and FQNEAQ (reference sequence). The length of the CDR3 is 16 residues. The CDR3 loop is CASSLDLGTNNQPQHF.

The chain joins TRBV7-2 to TRBJ1-2; TCRdb lists TRBD1, though no DNA is available to test this call. The CDR3 runs 15 residues. Germline CDR1 and CDR2: SGHTA and FQGNSA. The CDR3 region is CASSPRQDSNYGYTF.

This chain connects TRBV4-1 to TRBJ2-7; there is no DNA to check the TCRdb D call of TRBD2. This CDR3 has 16 residues. Germline V gene lookup returns CDR1 MGHRA and CDR2 YSYEKL. This chain's CDR3 is CASSQPPQGPNDEQYF.